Listed below are T cell receptor beta chains from one sample, sequenced in a study of cytomegalovirus exposure and HLA in healthy donors. Measured with immunoSEQ multiplex PCR; TCRdb has only the in-frame clones, and not every one. The sample yields about 94,000 clones, just under 80% seen once. Sequenced: PBMCs. The receptors originated from a middle-aged woman in good health and CMV-seronegative. Each CDR3 is given with its conserved first and last residue. D genes are given only for firm matches. Size values are once, few and many counts, or a class for expanded clones, and some rows have none.

V	D	J	size	DNA	CDR3
TRBV7-3	TRBD1	TRBJ2-7	-	TGTGCCAGCAGCTTAAACCCCGGGACAGGGGCCGACGAGCAGTACTTC	CASSLNPGTGADEQYF
TRBV5-1	TRBD1	TRBJ1-2	once	TGCGCCAGCAGTCGGACAGGGGGCAATAATGGCTACCCCTTC	CASSRTGGNNGYPF
TRBV28	-	TRBJ1-1	-	TGTGCCAGCAGACTCGCTCGGGAAAGGAACACTGAAGCTTTCTTT	CASRLARERNTEAFF
TRBV30	-	TRBJ1-6	-	TGTGCCTGGAGTTTAGCTGGAGGGACGTATAATTCACCCCTCCACTTT	CAWSLAGGTYNSPLHF
TRBV7-6	TRBD2	TRBJ2-1	-	TGTGCCAGCAGTCTCGATGCTAGCGGCTACAATGAGCAGTTCTTC	CASSLDASGYNEQFF
TRBV18	-	TRBJ2-7	-	TGTGCCAGCTCACCACCAAGGAGCTCCTACGAGCAGTACTTC	CASSPPRSSYEQYF
TRBV7-9	-	TRBJ2-7	-	TGTGCCAGCAGCTTAGGTGGTTCGGGGGAGCAGTACTTC	CASSLGGSGEQYF
TRBV14	-	TRBJ2-2	few	TGTGCCAGCAGCCGCACAGGGACCGGGGAGCTGTTTTTT	CASSRTGTGELFF
TRBV5-1	TRBD2	TRBJ2-3	-	TGCGCCAGCAGCTCGGGACTAATCACAGATACGCAGTATTTT	CASSSGLITDTQYF
TRBV5-6	TRBD1	TRBJ1-1	-	TGTGCCAGCAGCTTGGACCTCAAGGGACAGGGGACCGCTGAAGCTTTCTTT	CASSLDLKGQGTAEAFF
TRBV5-6	TRBD1	TRBJ2-1	-	TGTGCCAGCAGCTTAACAGGGGGCTCCTACAATGAGCAGTTCTTC	CASSLTGGSYNEQFF
TRBV30	-	TRBJ2-7	-	TGTGCCTGGAGGGGGACACTCTCTCTTTCTTACGAGCAGTACTTC	CAWRGTLSLSYEQYF
TRBV19	TRBD1	TRBJ1-1	-	TGTGCCAGTAGCAAGGGGACAGGTAGGGGAGACACTGAAGCTTTCTTT	CASSKGTGRGDTEAFF
TRBV4-3	-	TRBJ1-6	-	TGCGCCAGCAGCCAAGAGGGTTCAGGTTCACCCCTCCACTTT	CASSQEGSGSPLHF
TRBV2	-	TRBJ2-2	-	TGTGCCAGCGGAAGGGGGAACACCGGGGAGCTGTTTTTT	CASGRGNTGELFF
TRBV19	TRBD1	TRBJ1-5	-	TGTGCCAGTAGTACTTGGACAGGGGGCGGATATCAGCCCCAGCATTTT	CASSTWTGGGYQPQHF
TRBV5-1	-	TRBJ1-2	-	TGCGCCAGCAGCTTGGCGGACAGTAGCGGCTACACCTTC	CASSLADSSGYTF
TRBV19	TRBD1	TRBJ2-3	once	TGTGCCAGTAAGCGACAGGGGACAGATACGCAGTATTTT	CASKRQGTDTQYF
TRBV6-5	TRBD1	TRBJ2-7	-	TGTGCCAGCAGGAGGGGACAGGGTCTCTACGAGCAGTACTTC	CASRRGQGLYEQYF
TRBV7-2	-	TRBJ2-3	-	TGTGCCAGCAGCCACCGGTGGAGGGGCACAGATACGCAGTATTTT	CASSHRWRGTDTQYF
TRBV28	TRBD2	TRBJ2-7	-	TGTGCCAGCAGTCTCGGGGGGGCCAGCTCCTACGAGCAGTACTTC	CASSLGGASSYEQYF
TRBV25-1	TRBD2	TRBJ2-3	-	TGTGCCAGCAGTGATTCAACTAGCGGGGGGGCTACAGATACGCAGTATTTT	CASSDSTSGGATDTQYF